These T cell receptor beta chains were read from a single sample in a study of cytomegalovirus exposure and HLA in healthy donors. Libraries were prepared by immunoSEQ multiplex PCR; TCRdb keeps only in-frame clonotypes and omits some of them. The sample lists roughly 260,000 clones, approximately 87% occurring once. Sequences were obtained from PBMCs. Receptor source: a man between 18 and 29 years old in good health and CMV-seronegative. CDR3s include the opening cysteine and the closing phenylalanine or tryptophan. A D gene is named only where the DNA matches it firmly. The size entry is marked missing in some rows and otherwise reads once, few, many or a size class.

>TRBV7-9|TRBJ1-1|NA|TRBD1
CASSLVGTGYTEAFF
TGTGCCAGCAGCTTAGTGGGGACAGGATACACTGAAGCTTTCTTT
>TRBV4-3|TRBJ2-3|NA|NA
CASSQLALVTDTQYF
TGCGCCAGCAGCCAACTAGCGTTGGTCACAGATACGCAGTATTTT
>TRBV27|TRBJ1-2|NA|TRBD1
CASNKLGQGIGYTF
TGTGCCAGCAATAAGCTGGGACAGGGGATTGGCTACACCTTC
>TRBV5-1|TRBJ1-2|NA|TRBD1
CASSSTGGRYGYTF
TGCGCCAGCAGCTCGACAGGGGGGCGTTATGGCTACACCTTC
>TRBV4-3|TRBJ2-7|NA|NA
CASSQGQNRESGEQYF
TGCGCCAGCAGCCAAGGGCAAAACAGGGAGTCGGGCGAGCAGTACTTC
>TRBV5-1|TRBJ2-2|NA|NA
CASSLRLAETGELFF
TGCGCCAGCAGCTTGCGGTTAGCGGAGACCGGGGAGCTGTTTTTT
>TRBV18|TRBJ2-7|NA|NA
CASSVKGGLYEQYF
TGTGCCAGCTCTGTAAAGGGAGGCCTCTACGAGCAGTACTTC
>TRBV27|TRBJ1-5|NA|TRBD1
CASSPGTDNQPQHF
TGTGCCAGCAGTCCTGGGACAGACAATCAGCCCCAGCATTTT
>TRBV19|TRBJ2-7|NA|NA
CASSIGSEQYF
TGTGCCAGTAGTATTGGGAGCGAGCAGTACTTC
>TRBV4-1|TRBJ1-5|NA|TRBD1
CASSQVGGTGSQPQHF
TGCGCCAGCAGCCAAGTAGGGGGGACAGGGTCGCAGCCCCAGCATTTT
>TRBV10-3|TRBJ2-2|NA|TRBD2
CAIAGVNTGELFF
TGTGCCATCGCGGGAGTTAACACCGGGGAGCTGTTTTTT
>TRBV10-3|TRBJ2-7|NA|NA
CATTQGAYEQYF
TGTGCCACGACCCAGGGCGCCTACGAGCAGTACTTC
>TRBV5-4|TRBJ2-3|NA|NA
CASHKGGVDTDTQYF
TGTGCCAGCCACAAAGGGGGGGTTGACACAGATACGCAGTATTTT
>TRBV7-7|TRBJ2-5|NA|NA
CASSLDLQPVETQYF
TGTGCTAGCAGCTTAGACCTGCAACCAGTGGAGACCCAGTACTTC
>TRBV4-3|TRBJ2-2|NA|NA
CASSQQNRVSAGELFF
TGCGCCAGCAGCCAACAAAACAGGGTTAGTGCCGGGGAGCTGTTTTTT
>TRBV7-8|TRBJ1-1|NA|NA
CASSLVRTEAFF
TGTGCCAGCAGCTTAGTCCGCACTGAAGCTTTCTTT
>TRBV12-5|TRBJ2-1|NA|TRBD2
CASGLVLAGGTYSYNEQFF
TGTGCTAGTGGTTTGGTACTGGCGGGGGGGACCTACTCCTACAATGAGCAGTTCTTC
>TRBV27|TRBJ2-1|once|TRBD2
CASSSPRTSGAYNEQFF
TGTGCCAGCAGTTCCCCCAGGACTAGCGGCGCCTACAATGAGCAGTTCTTC
>TRBV9|TRBJ1-2|NA|TRBD1
CASSPQGAANYGYTF
TGTGCCAGCAGCCCCCAGGGGGCGGCTAACTATGGCTACACCTTC
>TRBV20-1|TRBJ2-5|NA|NA
CSASREETQYF
TGCAGTGCTAGTCGTGAGGAGACCCAGTACTTC
>TRBV19|TRBJ2-3|NA|TRBD2
CASKRGTSDTQYF
TGTGCCAGTAAGCGGGGAACGTCAGATACGCAGTATTTT
>TRBV12-5|TRBJ2-1|NA|NA
CASGGSSGREPHNEQFF
TGTGCTAGTGGTGGGTCCTCGGGCCGGGAGCCCCACAATGAGCAGTTCTTC
>TRBV6-5|TRBJ1-3|NA|NA
CASTPPGGTGNTIYF
TGTGCCAGCACTCCGCCGGGAGGCACTGGAAACACCATATATTTT
>TRBV27|TRBJ2-1|NA|NA
CASSFLDRYNEQFF
TGTGCCAGCAGTTTTTTGGACAGATACAATGAGCAGTTCTTC
>TRBV29-1|TRBJ2-7|once|NA
CSVGRGSHEQYF
TGCAGCGTTGGGCGGGGTTCCCACGAGCAGTACTTC
>TRBV7-2|TRBJ2-2|NA|NA
CASSSVWRTGELFF
TGTGCCAGCAGCTCCGTTTGGAGGACCGGGGAGCTGTTTTTT
>TRBV7-3|TRBJ2-2|once|NA
CASSSLGTGELFF
TGTGCCAGCAGCTCCCTCGGCACCGGGGAGCTGTTTTTT
>TRBV29-1|TRBJ1-1|NA|NA
CSVALALWEDTEAFF
TGCAGCGTTGCATTGGCCTTATGGGAGGACACTGAAGCTTTCTTT